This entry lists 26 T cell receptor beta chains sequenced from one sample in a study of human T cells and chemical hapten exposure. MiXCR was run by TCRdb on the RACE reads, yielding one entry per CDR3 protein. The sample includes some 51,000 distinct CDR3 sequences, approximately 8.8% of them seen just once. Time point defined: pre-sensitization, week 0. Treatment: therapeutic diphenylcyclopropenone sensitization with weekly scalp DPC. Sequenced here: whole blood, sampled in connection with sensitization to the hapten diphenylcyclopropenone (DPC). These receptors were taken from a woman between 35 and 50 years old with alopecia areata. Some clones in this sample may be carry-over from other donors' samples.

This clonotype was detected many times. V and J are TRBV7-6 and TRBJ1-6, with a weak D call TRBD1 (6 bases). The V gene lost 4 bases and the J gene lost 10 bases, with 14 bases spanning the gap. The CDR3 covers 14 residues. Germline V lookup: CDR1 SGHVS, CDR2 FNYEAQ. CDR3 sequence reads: CASSSQGGGSPLHF. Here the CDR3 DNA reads TGTGCCAGCAGCTCTCAGGGCGGGGGCTCACCCCTCCACTTT. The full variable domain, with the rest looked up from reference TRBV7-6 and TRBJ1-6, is GAGVSQSPRYKVTKRGQDVALRCDPISGHVSLYWYRQALGQGPEFLTYFNYEAQQDKSGLPNDRFSAERPEGSISTLTIQRTEQRDSAMYRCASSSQGGGSPLHFGNGTRLTVT.

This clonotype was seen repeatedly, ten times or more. In nucleotides, the CDR3 is TGTGCCAGCCAGAGGCGGGGGGGCAGTACAGATACGCAGTATTTT. Amino acids: CASQRRGGSTDTQYF. The J gene is TRBJ2-3, the V gene TRBV7-2; 9 bases map to TRBD2. The CDR3 is made up of 15 amino acids. Germline-derived CDR1 and CDR2 are SGHTA and FQGNSA. With V trimmed by 8 bases and J by 3 bases, 9 bases remained unmatched.

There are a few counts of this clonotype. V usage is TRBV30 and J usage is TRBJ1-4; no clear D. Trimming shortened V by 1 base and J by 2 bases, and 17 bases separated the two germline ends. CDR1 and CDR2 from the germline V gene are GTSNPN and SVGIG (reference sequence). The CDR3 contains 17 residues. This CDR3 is CAWSEPSRPETNEKLFF. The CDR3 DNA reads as TGTGCCTGGAGTGAACCCTCTCGGCCAGAGACTAATGAAAAACTGTTTTTT.

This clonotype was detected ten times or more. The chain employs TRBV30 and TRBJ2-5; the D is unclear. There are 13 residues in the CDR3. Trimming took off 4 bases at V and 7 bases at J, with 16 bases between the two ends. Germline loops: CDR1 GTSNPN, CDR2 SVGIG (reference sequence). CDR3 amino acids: CAWKTPSRGTQYF. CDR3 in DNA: TGTGCCTGGAAGACTCCATCCCGAGGGACCCAGTACTTC.

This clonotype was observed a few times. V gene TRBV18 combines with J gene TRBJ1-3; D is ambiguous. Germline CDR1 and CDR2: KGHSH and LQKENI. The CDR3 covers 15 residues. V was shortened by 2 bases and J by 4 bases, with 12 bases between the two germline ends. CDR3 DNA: TGTGCCAGCTCACCATGGGGAGTAGAGGGAAACACCATATATTTT. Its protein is CASSPWGVEGNTIYF.

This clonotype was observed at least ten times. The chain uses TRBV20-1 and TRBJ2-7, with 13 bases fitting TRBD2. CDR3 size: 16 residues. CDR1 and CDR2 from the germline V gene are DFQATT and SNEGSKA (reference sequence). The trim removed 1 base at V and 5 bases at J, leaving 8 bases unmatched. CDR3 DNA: TGCAGTGCTAGAGCCGAGGGGGGACTAGCGGGGCACGAGCAGTACTTC. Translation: CSARAEGGLAGHEQYF.

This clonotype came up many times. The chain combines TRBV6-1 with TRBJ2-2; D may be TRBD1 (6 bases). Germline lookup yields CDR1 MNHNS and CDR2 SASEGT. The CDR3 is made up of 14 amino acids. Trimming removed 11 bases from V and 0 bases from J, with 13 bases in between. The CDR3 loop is CAGSDRPNTGELFF. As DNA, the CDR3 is TGTGCCGGCTCCGACAGGCCGAACACCGGGGAGCTGTTTTTT.

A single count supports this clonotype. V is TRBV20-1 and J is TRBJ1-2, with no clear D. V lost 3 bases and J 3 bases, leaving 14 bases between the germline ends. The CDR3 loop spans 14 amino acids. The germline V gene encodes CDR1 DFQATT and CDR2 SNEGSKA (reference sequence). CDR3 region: CSAREENGYYGYTF. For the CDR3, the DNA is TGCAGTGCTAGGGAAGAGAATGGCTACTATGGCTACACCTTC.

The CDR3 coding sequence is TGTGCCAGCAGCGAGGGGATGGAGAAAACAGATACGCAGTATTTT. Translating it yields CASSEGMEKTDTQYF. V is TRBV9 and J is TRBJ2-3; D might be TRBD1 (5 bases). V lost 3 bases, J lost 3 bases, and 14 bases lay in between. The CDR3 runs 15 residues. The germline CDR1 and CDR2 sequences are SGDLS and YYNGEE.

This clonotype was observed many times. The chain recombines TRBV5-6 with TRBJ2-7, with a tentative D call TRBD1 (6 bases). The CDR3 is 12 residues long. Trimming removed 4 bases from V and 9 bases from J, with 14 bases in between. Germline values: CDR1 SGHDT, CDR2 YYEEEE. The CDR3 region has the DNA TGTGCCAGCAGCCCCGGACAGAGTATGCAGTACTTC. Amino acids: CASSPGQSMQYF.

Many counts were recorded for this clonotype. In DNA, the CDR3 is TGTGCCAGCAGCGTTCAAGGAGGGGCCAACGTCCTGACTTTC. It specifies CASSVQGGANVLTF. V gene TRBV9 combines with J gene TRBJ2-6; D is unresolved. The CDR3 is made up of 14 amino acids. The germline gives CDR1 SGDLS, CDR2 YYNGEE. V lost 2 bases and J 4 bases, leaving 7 bases between the germline ends.

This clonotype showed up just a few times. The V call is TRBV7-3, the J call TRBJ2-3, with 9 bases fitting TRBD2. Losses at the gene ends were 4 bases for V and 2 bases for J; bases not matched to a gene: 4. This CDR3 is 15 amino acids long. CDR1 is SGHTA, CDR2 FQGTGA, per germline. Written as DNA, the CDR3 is TGTGCCAGCAGCTACATAGCGGGGGACACAGATACGCAGTATTTT. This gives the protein CASSYIAGDTDTQYF.

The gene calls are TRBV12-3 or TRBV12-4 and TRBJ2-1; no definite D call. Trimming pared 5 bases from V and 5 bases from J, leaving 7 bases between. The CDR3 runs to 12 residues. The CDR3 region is CASSAWDNEQFF. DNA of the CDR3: TGTGCCAGCAGTGCGTGGGACAATGAGCAGTTCTTC.

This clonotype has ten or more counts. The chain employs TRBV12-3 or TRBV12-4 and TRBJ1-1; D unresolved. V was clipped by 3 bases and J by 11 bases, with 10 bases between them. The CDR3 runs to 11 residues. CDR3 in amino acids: CASSLGIGAFF. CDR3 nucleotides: TGTGCCAGCAGTTTGGGCATTGGGGCTTTCTTT.

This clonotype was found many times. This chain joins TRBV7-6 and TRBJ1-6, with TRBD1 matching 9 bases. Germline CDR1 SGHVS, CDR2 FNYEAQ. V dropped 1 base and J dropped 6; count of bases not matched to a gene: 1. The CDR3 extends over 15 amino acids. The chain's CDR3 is CASSLGGQGNSPLHF. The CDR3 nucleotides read TGTGCCAGCAGCTTAGGGGGACAGGGTAATTCACCCCTCCACTTT.

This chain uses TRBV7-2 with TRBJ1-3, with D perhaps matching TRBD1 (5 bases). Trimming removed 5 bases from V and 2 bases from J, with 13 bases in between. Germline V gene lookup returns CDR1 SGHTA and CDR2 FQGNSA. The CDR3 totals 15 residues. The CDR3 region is CASSQSGIPGNTIYF. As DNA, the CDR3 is TGTGCCAGCAGCCAGTCAGGGATCCCTGGAAACACCATATATTTT. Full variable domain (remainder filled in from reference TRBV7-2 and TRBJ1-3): GAGVSQSPSNKVTEKGKDVELRCDPISGHTALYWYRQSLGQGLEFLIYFQGNSAPDKSGLPSDRFSAERTGGSVSTLTIQRTQQEDSAVYLCASSQSGIPGNTIYFGEGSWLTVV.

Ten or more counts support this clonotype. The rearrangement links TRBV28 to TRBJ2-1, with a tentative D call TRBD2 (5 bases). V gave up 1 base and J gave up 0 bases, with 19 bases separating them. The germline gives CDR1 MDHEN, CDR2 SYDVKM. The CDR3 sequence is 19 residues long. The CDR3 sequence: CASSLFTREAFYSYNEQFF. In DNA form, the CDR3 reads TGTGCCAGCAGTTTATTCACGAGGGAAGCGTTTTACTCCTACAATGAGCAGTTCTTC.

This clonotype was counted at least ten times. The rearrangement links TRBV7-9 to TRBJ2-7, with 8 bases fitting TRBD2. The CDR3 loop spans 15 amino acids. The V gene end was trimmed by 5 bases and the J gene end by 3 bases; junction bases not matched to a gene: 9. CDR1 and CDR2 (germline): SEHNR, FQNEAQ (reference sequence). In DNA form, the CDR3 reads TGTGCCAGCAGCCGGCGGGGGGCCGAGAACTACGAGCAGTACTTC. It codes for CASSRRGAENYEQYF.

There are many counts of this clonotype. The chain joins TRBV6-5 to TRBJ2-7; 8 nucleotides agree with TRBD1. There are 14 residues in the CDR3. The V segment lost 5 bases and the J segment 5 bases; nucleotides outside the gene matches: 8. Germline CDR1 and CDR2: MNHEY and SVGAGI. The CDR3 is CASSSGQGYDEQYF. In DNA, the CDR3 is TGTGCCAGCAGTAGCGGACAGGGCTACGACGAGCAGTACTTC.

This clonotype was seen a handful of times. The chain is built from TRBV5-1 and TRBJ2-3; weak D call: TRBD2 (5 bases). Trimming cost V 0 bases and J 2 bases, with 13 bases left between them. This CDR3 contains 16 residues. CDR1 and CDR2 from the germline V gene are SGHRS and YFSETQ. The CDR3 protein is CASSLAGRVLTDTQYF. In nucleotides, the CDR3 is TGCGCCAGCAGCTTGGCCGGGCGGGTTCTCACAGATACGCAGTATTTT.

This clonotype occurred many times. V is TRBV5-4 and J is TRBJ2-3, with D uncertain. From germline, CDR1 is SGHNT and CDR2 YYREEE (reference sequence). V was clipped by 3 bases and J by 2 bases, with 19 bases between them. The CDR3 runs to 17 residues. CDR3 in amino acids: CASSSFRTTRPTDTQYF. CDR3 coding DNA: TGTGCCAGCAGCTCGTTCCGCACTACCAGGCCCACAGATACGCAGTATTTT.

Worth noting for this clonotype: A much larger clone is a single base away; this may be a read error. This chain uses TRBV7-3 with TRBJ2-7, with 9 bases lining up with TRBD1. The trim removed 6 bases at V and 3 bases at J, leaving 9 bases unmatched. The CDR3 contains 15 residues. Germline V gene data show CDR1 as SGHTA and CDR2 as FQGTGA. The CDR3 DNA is TGTGCCAGCAGTCCAGTGGGACAGGGAGACTACGAGCAGTACTTC. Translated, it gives CASSPVGQGDYEQYF.

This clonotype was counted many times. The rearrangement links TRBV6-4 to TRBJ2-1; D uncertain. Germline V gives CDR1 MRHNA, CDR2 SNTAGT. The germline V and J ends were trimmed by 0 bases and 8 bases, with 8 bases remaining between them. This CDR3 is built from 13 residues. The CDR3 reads CASSDSTVDEQFF. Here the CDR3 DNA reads TGTGCCAGCAGTGACTCGACGGTGGATGAGCAGTTCTTC.

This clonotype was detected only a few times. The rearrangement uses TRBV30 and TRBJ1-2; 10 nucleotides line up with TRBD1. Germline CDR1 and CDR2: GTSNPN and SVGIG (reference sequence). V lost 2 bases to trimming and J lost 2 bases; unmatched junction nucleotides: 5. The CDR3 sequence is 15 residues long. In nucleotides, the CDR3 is TGTGCCTGGAGTATAGCGACAGGGGGCAACTATGGCTACACCTTC. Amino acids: CAWSIATGGNYGYTF.

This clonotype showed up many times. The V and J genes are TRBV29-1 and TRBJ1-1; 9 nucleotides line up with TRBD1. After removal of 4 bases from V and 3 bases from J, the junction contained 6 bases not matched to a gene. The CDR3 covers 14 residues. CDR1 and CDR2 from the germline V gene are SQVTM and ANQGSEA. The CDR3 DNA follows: TGCAGCGTTGGGACAGGGGTGTTGGACACTGAAGCTTTCTTT. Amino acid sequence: CSVGTGVLDTEAFF.

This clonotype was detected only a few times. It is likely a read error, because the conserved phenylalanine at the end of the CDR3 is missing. CDR3 region: CSPTSPSSYNEQFS. The CDR3 DNA sequence: TGCAGCCCCACTAGCCCCAGCTCCTACAATGAGCAGTTCTCC. This sequence joins TRBV20-1 and TRBJ2-1, with D tentatively TRBD2 (6 bases). CDR3 size: 14 residues. The germline CDR1 and CDR2 sequences are DFQATT and SNEGSKA (reference sequence).